This T cell receptor (beta chain) came from a study of OX40 agonist ivuxolimab in advanced cancers. The wider study: In this trial design, patients received ivuxolimab intravenously at 0.01 to 10 mg/kg every 2 weeks. Patients with prior anti-PD-1, anti-PD-L1 or anti-CTLA-4 therapy were eligible; roughly 41% had some. Whole-study results and caveats: Expanded clones were, on average, more numerous in CD8+ T cells than in CD4+.

Produced via immunoSEQ multiplex PCR; TCRdb's table is partial and in-frame only. The sample holds about 73,000 clones, about nine tenths seen once. To note about this clone: The antigen remains unidentified.

Trimming pared 3 bases from V and 9 bases from J, leaving 6 bases between. The germline gives CDR1 PRHDT, CDR2 FYEKMQ (reference sequence). The CDR3 is made up of 11 amino acids. Here the sequenced sample was CD4+ or CD8+ T cells sorted from blood, taken in a trial of the OX40 agonist ivuxolimab. This clonotype was obtained from an adult with an advanced solid tumor such as melanoma, head and neck, liver or kidney cancer. The chain is built from TRBV13 and TRBJ2-1; D gene ambiguous. As DNA, the CDR3 is TGTGCCAGCAGCTTTGGAAGTGAGCAGTTCTTC. This translates into CASSFGSEQFF.